One and the same sample provided the 10 T cell receptor beta chains below, sequenced in a study of Ad26.COV2.S vaccination and SARS-CoV-2 variants. As for treatment: around 19 received Ad26.COV2.S at low or high dose, single or two shots; roughly 5 received placebo; per-sample allocation not given. Sampling took place 63 days after the first vaccine or placebo injection. Here immunoSEQ multiplex PCR was the method, and the copy in TCRdb shows in-frame clones only, minus some. Of over 300,000 clones listed, about 83% are singletons. Sequenced here: peripheral blood, sampled in a trial of Ad26.COV2.S vaccine versus placebo. The receptors derive from a person aged 18 to 65 who received the Ad26.COV2.S COVID-19 vaccine or a placebo.

CDR3 residues: CATFSTEITDTQYF. CDR3 coding DNA: TGTGCCACCTTCTCGACAGAGATCACAGATACGCAGTATTTT. The gene calls are TRBV5-6 and TRBJ2-3; a weak D match, TRBD1 (5 bases). Germline V CDR1 and CDR2: SGHDT, YYEEEE. Trimming stripped 9 bases from V and 2 bases from J, with 16 bases between. CDR3 length equals 14 residues.

The chain recombines TRBV7-9 with TRBJ1-1; D not certain. V lost 4 bases to trimming and J lost 11 bases, with 11 bases between them. Germline lookup yields CDR1 SEHNR and CDR2 FQNEAQ (reference sequence). There are 11 residues in the CDR3. Here the CDR3 reads CASSSEGPAFF. In nucleotides, the CDR3 is TGTGCCAGCAGCTCAGAAGGCCCGGCTTTCTTT.

The J gene is TRBJ1-2, the V gene TRBV19; 7 bases align to TRBD1. V lost 8 bases to trimming and J lost 2 bases; unmatched junction nucleotides: 8. The CDR3 sequence is 14 residues long. Germline assignment: CDR1 LNHDA and CDR2 SQIVND (reference sequence). CDR3 DNA: TGTGCCAGTGGTCGACAGGGAACGAACTATGGCTACACCTTC. This encodes CASGRQGTNYGYTF.

The V gene is TRBV27, the J gene TRBJ2-2; D is perhaps TRBD1 or TRBD2 (5 bases each). The germline V gene encodes CDR1 MNHEY and CDR2 SMNVEV (reference sequence). This CDR3 has 15 residues. The V end was cut by 0 bases, the J end by 4 bases, with 9 bases between. Here the CDR3 reads CASSLSGTSTGELFF. Here the CDR3 DNA reads TGTGCCAGCAGTTTATCGGGGACCTCCACCGGGGAGCTGTTTTTT.

This clone was seen a few times. This sample also contains other DNA sequences that code for the same CDR3. The chain recombines TRBV3-1 (or the pseudogene TRBV3-2) with TRBJ1-2; D gene ambiguous. Between the trimmed V and J ends, which lost 1 base and 3 bases, there was a span of 3 bases. Per the germline V gene, CDR1 is LGHDT and CDR2 is YNNKEL (reference sequence). This CDR3 comprises 12 residues. The CDR3 is CASSQGDYGYTF. The CDR3 nucleotides are TGTGCCAGCAGCCAAGGGGACTATGGCTACACCTTC.

CDR3 sequence (DNA): TGTGCCAGCAGCTTAGGGGGGGCCGGGAGGCCCCAGTACTTC. Amino acid sequence: CASSLGGAGRPQYF. J is TRBJ2-5 and V is TRBV7-2; possible D gene TRBD2, 7 bases. The V gene lost 1 base and the J gene lost 9 bases, with 15 bases spanning the gap. The CDR3 contains 14 residues. In germline, CDR1 is SGHTA, CDR2 FQGNSA.

In its sample, this clone was seen once. The CDR3 loop reads CASESRGAPTDTQYF. The CDR3 region has the DNA TGTGCCAGTGAGAGCCGGGGCGCCCCCACAGATACGCAGTATTTT. The J gene is TRBJ2-3, the V gene TRBV19; D possibly matches TRBD1 or TRBD2 (5 bases each). CDR1 is LNHDA, CDR2 SQIVND, per germline (reference sequence). The CDR3 spans 15 residues. Deletions cut 8 bases from V and 2 bases from J, with 17 bases between.

The genes are TRBV4-3 and TRBJ2-1; no definite D call. The CDR3 is 13 amino acids. Trimming took 0 bases from V and 7 from J, leaving 7 bases between them. Germline V gene data show CDR1 as LGHNA and CDR2 as YSLEER. The CDR3: CASSQDIENEQFF. CDR3 nucleotides: TGCGCCAGCAGCCAAGATATAGAAAATGAGCAGTTCTTC.

V usage is TRBV7-3 and J usage is TRBJ1-6, with TRBD1 as a possible D gene (5 bases). V lost 5 bases, J lost 6 bases, and 14 bases lay in between. The CDR3 covers 15 residues. In germline, CDR1 is SGHTA, CDR2 FQGTGA. The CDR3 coding sequence is TGTGCCAGCAGCCGAGAGCCGGACACTAATTCACCCCTCCACTTT. Amino acids: CASSREPDTNSPLHF.

This clone was detected only once. The gene calls are TRBV30 and TRBJ1-1, with D uncertain. Germline values: CDR1 GTSNPN, CDR2 SVGIG (reference sequence). The CDR3 is 13 residues long. V was trimmed by 0 bases and J by 0 bases, leaving 5 bases between them. The CDR3 here is CAWSVQVNTEAFF. The DNA of the CDR3 is TGTGCCTGGAGTGTACAAGTGAACACTGAAGCTTTCTTT.